These 3 T cell receptor beta chains share one sample of origin, sequenced in a study of type 1 and type 2 diabetes patients. Genomic DNA was the PCR template. Multiplex PCR with 30 forward and 13 reverse primers amplified the TCR beta CDR3. TCRdb itself ran the multiplex PCR reads through MiXCR, one entry per CDR3 protein. The data show fewer than 350,000 distinct CDR3 sequences, with 45% to 60% seen just once and roughly an eighth held by the top ten. The source material was peripheral blood mononuclear cells (PBMCs). These receptors all stem from a young man with type 2 diabetes.

This clonotype has only one observation. This may arise from a read error, as a much more abundant clone is one base away. The V and J genes are TRBV2 and TRBJ1-4; the D is unclear. V lost 6 bases, J lost 1 base, and 12 bases lay in between. CDR1 and CDR2 from the germline V gene are SNHLY and FYNNEI. CDR3 length: 15 residues. The CDR3: CASRVQLETNEKLFF. CDR3 coding DNA: TGTGCCAGCAGAGTACAGCTTGAAACTAATGAAAAACTGTTTTTT.

V is TRBV5-5 and J is TRBJ1-1; 9 positions match TRBD1. Germline V CDR1 and CDR2: SGHKS, YYEKEE (reference sequence). J lost 0 bases, V lost 1 base, and 4 bases had no gene match. The CDR3 contains 16 residues. The CDR3 DNA reads TGTGCCAGCAGCTTGAGGACAGGGGTTATGAACACTGAAGCTTTCTTT. Its protein product is CASSLRTGVMNTEAFF.

In its sample, this clonotype was seen many times. This chain links TRBV10-3 with TRBJ1-6; 10 bases agree with TRBD1. CDR3 length equals 13 residues. The V gene's germline CDR1 is ENHRY and CDR2 SYGVKD. With V trimmed by 11 bases and J by 5 bases, 3 bases remained unmatched. The CDR3 nucleotides are TGTGCCGTTGGGACAGGGGATAATTCACCCCTCCACTTT. Protein product: CAVGTGDNSPLHF.